The 11 T cell receptor beta chains reported below all come from one sample, sequenced in a study of shared clonotypes between healthy human individuals. Clones were read by immunoSEQ multiplex PCR, and TCRdb kept only the in-frame ones, dropping some. The top ten hold more than 0.3% of the sample, which has about 580,000 clones, roughly 98% seen once. Terminally differentiated effector memory CD45RA+ cells were excluded by CCR7 positive selection of CD45RO-negative cells. The sample comprised naive CD8+ T cells sorted from blood. These receptors were taken from a man aged 30-40 years in good health.

Turning to this clone: Other DNA sequences in this specimen translate into the identical CDR3. The V and J genes are TRBV27 and TRBJ2-1; 9 bases match TRBD1. This CDR3 spans 13 amino acids. The V gene end was trimmed by 5 bases and the J gene end by 8 bases; junction bases not matched to a gene: 4. Germline CDR1 reads MNHEY; CDR2 reads SMNVEV (reference sequence). Here the CDR3 reads CASSPGQGYEQFF. The CDR3 DNA reads TGTGCCAGCAGTCCGGGACAGGGATATGAGCAGTTCTTC.

The V gene is TRBV29-1, the J gene TRBJ2-3; no firm D call. Trimming removed 6 bases at V and 2 bases at J, with 27 bases between. Germline CDR1 and CDR2: SQVTM and ANQGSEA. This CDR3 has 18 residues. The CDR3 bases are TGCAGCGTCACCTACCCCGCAGGCACCTCCGATCTCACAGATACGCAGTATTTT. It is translated as CSVTYPAGTSDLTDTQYF.

This chain joins TRBV5-5 and TRBJ2-3, with TRBD2 identical over 7 bases. Germline loops: CDR1 SGHKS, CDR2 YYEKEE (reference sequence). The CDR3 covers 17 residues. V lost 7 bases, J lost 4 bases, and 18 bases stayed unmatched. Here the CDR3 DNA reads TGTGCCAGCGGAATTTCTCTGGGGCTAGCGGCCTCAGATACGCAGTATTTT. Translation gives CASGISLGLAASDTQYF.

J is TRBJ1-5 and V is TRBV6-5; a weak D match, TRBD1 (5 bases). CDR3 length equals 15 residues. V was trimmed by 5 bases and J by 6 bases, leaving 17 bases between them. The V gene's germline CDR1 is MNHEY and CDR2 SVGAGI. CDR3 bases: TGTGCCAGCAGTCCCCTCGGGGGGTTCGGTCAGCCCCAGCATTTT. It specifies CASSPLGGFGQPQHF.

The V gene is TRBV14, the J gene TRBJ2-7; no firm D call. The V end was cut by 2 bases, the J end by 2 bases, with 10 bases between. The CDR3 is 14 residues long. Germline values: CDR1 SGHDN, CDR2 FVKESK. In nucleotides, the CDR3 is TGTGCCAGCAGCCAACCAGGTCGGACCTACGAGCAGTACTTC. Protein product: CASSQPGRTYEQYF.

This chain links TRBV27 with TRBJ2-1; D is perhaps TRBD1 or TRBD2 (5 bases each). V was clipped by 5 bases and J by 3 bases, with 29 bases between them. CDR1 and CDR2 from the germline V gene are MNHEY and SMNVEV (reference sequence). The CDR3 is 20 residues long. The chain's CDR3 is CASSPYRPIGATDYYNEQFF. CDR3 DNA sequence: TGTGCCAGCAGTCCGTATCGCCCAATCGGGGCGACGGATTACTACAATGAGCAGTTCTTC.

The chain joins TRBV7-6 to TRBJ2-6; perhaps TRBD2 as D (6 bases). CDR1 and CDR2 (germline): SGHVS, FNYEAQ. The CDR3 runs 16 residues. V lost 1 base, J lost 2 bases, and 9 bases lay in between. In DNA, the CDR3 is TGTGCCAGCAGCTTAGTGGGGGGACCTGGGGCCAACGTCCTGACTTTC. Protein: CASSLVGGPGANVLTF.

V usage is TRBV14 and J usage is TRBJ2-7; no clear D. In germline, CDR1 is SGHDN, CDR2 FVKESK. This CDR3 has 15 amino acids. Trimming left V 4 bases short and J 2 bases short, with 15 bases between. The CDR3 region is CASSPLGKPPYEQYF. The CDR3 region has the DNA TGTGCCAGCAGCCCCCTGGGCAAGCCCCCCTACGAGCAGTACTTC.

This clone was seen once. Within the sample, other DNA sequences also encode this same CDR3. The chain uses TRBV5-5 and TRBJ2-7; 9 bases line up with TRBD1. Trimming cost V 2 bases and J 3 bases; bases outside gene matches: 3. This CDR3 has 14 residues. Germline CDR1 is SGHKS and CDR2 is YYEKEE (reference sequence). This CDR3 is CASSFGTGSYEQYF. CDR3 nucleotides: TGTGCCAGCAGCTTTGGGACAGGGAGCTACGAGCAGTACTTC.

The CDR3 coding sequence is TGTGCCAGCAGGTCGGAGGGGGGTGGATCCGAGCAGTACTTC. It yields the protein CASRSEGGGSEQYF. The chain links TRBV2 to TRBJ2-7; the D gene could be TRBD1 or TRBD2 (6 bases each). Germline lookup yields CDR1 SNHLY and CDR2 FYNNEI. The CDR3 spans 14 residues. The ends were cut back, 6 bases at V and 6 bases at J, with 18 bases in the middle.

The rearrangement joins TRBV10-1 to TRBJ1-1; D not resolved. The length of the CDR3 is 14 residues. The germline gives CDR1 WNHNN, CDR2 SYGVQD (reference sequence). V was trimmed by 0 bases and J by 4 bases, leaving 9 bases between them. CDR3 DNA sequence: TGCGCCAGCAGTGAGTCCCGGGGATTCACTGAAGCTTTCTTT. Amino acid sequence: CASSESRGFTEAFF.